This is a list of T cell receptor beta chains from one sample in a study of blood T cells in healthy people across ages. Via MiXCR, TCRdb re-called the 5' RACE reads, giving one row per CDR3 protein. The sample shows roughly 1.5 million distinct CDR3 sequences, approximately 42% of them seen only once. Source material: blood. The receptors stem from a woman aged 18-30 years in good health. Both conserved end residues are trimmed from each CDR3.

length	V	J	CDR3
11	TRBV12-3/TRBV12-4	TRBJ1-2	ASSLAQGCGYT
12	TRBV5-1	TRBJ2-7	ASRLAGPSDEQY
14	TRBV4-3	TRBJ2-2	ASSQEGYLNTGELF
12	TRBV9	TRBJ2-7	ASSPGTGIHEQY
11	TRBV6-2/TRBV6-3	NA	AGCRDIGHEQY
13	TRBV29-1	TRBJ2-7	SVEVPIGRVYEQY
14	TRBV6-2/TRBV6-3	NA	ASSWWGGQAKNIQY
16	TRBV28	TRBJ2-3	ASSWGLAGESSTDTQY
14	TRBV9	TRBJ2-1	ASSGAANPNYNEQF
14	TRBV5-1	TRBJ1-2	ASSNLQGQRAYGYT
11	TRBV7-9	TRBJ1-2	ASSLDLNYGYT
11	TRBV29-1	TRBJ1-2	STWQVTNYGYT
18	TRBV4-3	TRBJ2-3	ASSQDPRPRLAASTDTQY
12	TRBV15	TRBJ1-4	ATSRARRGEKLF
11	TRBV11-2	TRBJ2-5	ASSLEIRETQY